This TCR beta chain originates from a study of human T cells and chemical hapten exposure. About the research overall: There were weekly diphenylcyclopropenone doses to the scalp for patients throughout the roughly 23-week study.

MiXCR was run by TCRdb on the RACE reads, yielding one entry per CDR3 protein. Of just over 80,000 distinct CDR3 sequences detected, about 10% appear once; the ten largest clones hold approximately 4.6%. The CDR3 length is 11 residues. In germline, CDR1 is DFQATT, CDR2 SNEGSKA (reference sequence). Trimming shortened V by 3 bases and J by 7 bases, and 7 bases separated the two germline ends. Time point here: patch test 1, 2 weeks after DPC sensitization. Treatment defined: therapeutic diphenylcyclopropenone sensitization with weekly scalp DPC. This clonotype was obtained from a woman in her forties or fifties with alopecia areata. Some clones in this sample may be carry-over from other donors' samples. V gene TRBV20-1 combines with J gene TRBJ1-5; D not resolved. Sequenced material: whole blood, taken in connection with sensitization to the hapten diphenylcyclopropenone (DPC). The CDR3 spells CSARGYQPQHF. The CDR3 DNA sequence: TGCAGTGCTAGGGGTTACCAGCCCCAGCATTTT.